A single sample gave rise to the 18 T cell receptor beta chains below, sequenced in a study of T-cell reconstitution after alpha-beta-depleted transplantation in children. Molecular barcoding with unique molecular identifiers was used for the TCRbeta library. TCRdb recomputed calls from the PCR reads with MiXCR, one row per CDR3 protein. Here the sample spans some 240,000 distinct CDR3 sequences, about 11% being singletons. Sample: PBMCs from the stem cell graft donor, taken from the stem cell graft. All receptors come from a human donor who donated a stem cell graft to a child with acute lymphoblastic leukemia.

This clonotype was seen at least ten times. The chain employs TRBV20-1 and TRBJ2-5; D possibly corresponds to TRBD2 (6 bases). The CDR3 consists of 15 residues. The ends were cut back, 3 bases at V and 4 bases at J, with 18 bases in the middle. Germline loops: CDR1 DFQATT, CDR2 SNEGSKA (reference sequence). DNA for the CDR3: TGCAGTGCTAGGGCGGGACGGGCCGCGAGAGAGACCCAGTACTTC. Protein product: CSARAGRAARETQYF.

This clonotype occurred many times. The chain has TRBV10-3 and TRBJ2-3; no clear D gene. The CDR3 spans 12 residues. The germline V and J ends were trimmed by 0 bases and 3 bases, with 1 base remaining between them. CDR1 is ENHRY and CDR2 is SYGVKD in the germline V gene. The CDR3 sequence: CAISESTDTQYF. The CDR3 DNA reads as TGTGCCATCAGTGAGTCGACAGATACGCAGTATTTT.

This sequence joins TRBV30 and TRBJ2-2; possible D gene TRBD2, 7 bases. CDR3 length: 16 residues. Germline V gene data show CDR1 as GTSNPN and CDR2 as SVGIG (reference sequence). The V and J ends lost 2 bases and 3 bases respectively, with 16 bases between them. The CDR3 protein is CAWSKGGGGDTGELFF. The CDR3 coding sequence is TGTGCCTGGAGTAAAGGAGGGGGGGGGGACACCGGGGAGCTGTTTTTT.

Ten or more counts support this clonotype. The V call is TRBV11-2, the J call TRBJ2-7; D may be TRBD1 or TRBD2 (5 bases each). Trimming cost V 3 bases and J 7 bases, with 10 bases left between them. Germline CDR1 and CDR2: SGHAT and FQNNGV. The CDR3 consists of 12 residues. CDR3 DNA sequence: TGTGCCAGCAGCTTGCGAGGGGTTGAGCAGTACTTC. Translated, it gives CASSLRGVEQYF.

On this clonotype: A much larger clonotype is one base distant, so this may be a read error. The chain employs TRBV6-1 and TRBJ1-5, with TRBD1 matching 8 bases. After removal of 5 bases from V and 12 bases from J, the junction contained 9 bases not matched to a gene. The CDR3 extends over 13 amino acids. The germline V gene encodes CDR1 MNHNS and CDR2 SASEGT. The CDR3 is CASSRDRRGSQHF. In nucleotides, the CDR3 is TGTGCCAGCAGTCGGGACAGGCGTGGTAGCCAGCATTTT.

This clonotype has at least ten counts. The V call is TRBV7-9, the J call TRBJ1-4; D gene uncertain. The V gene's germline CDR1 is SEHNR and CDR2 FQNEAQ (reference sequence). The CDR3 is made up of 14 amino acids. Trimming left V 0 bases short and J 6 bases short, with 8 bases between. CDR3 amino acids: CASSLAGVDEKLFF. CDR3 nucleotide sequence: TGTGCCAGCAGCTTAGCTGGGGTCGATGAAAAACTGTTTTTT.

The chain couples TRBV7-2 to TRBJ1-5, with a weak D call TRBD1 (6 bases). The CDR3 is made up of 16 amino acids. V shed 1 base and J shed 1 base, with 11 bases lying between them. Germline V gives CDR1 SGHTA, CDR2 FQGNSA. CDR3 bases: TGTGCCAGCAGCTTAGTCCCGGGGGCGAGCAATCAGCCCCAGCATTTT. Its protein is CASSLVPGASNQPQHF. The variable domain in full, with the rest retrieved from reference TRBV7-2 and TRBJ1-5, is GAGVSQSPSNKVTEKGKDVELRCDPISGHTALYWYRQSLGQGLEFLIYFQGNSAPDKSGLPSDRFSAERTGGSVSTLTIQRTQQEDSAVYLCASSLVPGASNQPQHFGDGTRLSIL.

This clonotype was counted only a few times. J is TRBJ2-2 and V is TRBV12-3 or TRBV12-4; 10 nucleotides align to TRBD1. The V segment lost 8 bases and the J segment 2 bases; nucleotides outside the gene matches: 8. CDR3 length: 16 residues. CDR3 residues: CASGPGQGTNTGELFF. The DNA for the CDR3 is TGTGCCAGCGGACCGGGACAGGGGACCAACACCGGGGAGCTGTTTTTT.

This clonotype was seen many times. CDR3 protein: CASSYRDIDTEAFF. The DNA of the CDR3 is TGCGCCAGCAGCTACCGGGACATAGACACTGAAGCTTTCTTT. V usage is TRBV5-1 and J usage is TRBJ1-1, with D possibly TRBD1 on 6 matching bases. The CDR3 is made up of 14 amino acids. CDR1 and CDR2 from the germline V gene are SGHRS and YFSETQ. V was pared by 3 bases and J by 3 bases, with 12 bases between.

This clonotype was found many times. The chain is built from TRBV20-1 and TRBJ2-6; D is unclear. Germline CDR1 and CDR2: DFQATT and SNEGSKA (reference sequence). The V end was cut by 8 bases, the J end by 1 base, with 18 bases between. This CDR3 is 16 amino acids long. This CDR3 is CSPRNFQDSGANVLTF. CDR3 nucleotides: TGCAGTCCGAGGAACTTTCAAGATTCTGGGGCCAACGTCCTGACTTTC.

On this clonotype: One end of the junction varies from germline; a read error may be responsible. The chain carries TRBV5-1 and TRBJ2-4, with a possible D match to TRBD2 (5 bases). The CDR3 loop spans 15 amino acids. Per the germline V gene, CDR1 is SGHRS and CDR2 is YFSETQ. The CDR3 region is CASSLSGVAKNSQYF. CDR3 DNA sequence: TGCGCCAGCAGCTTGTCCGGGGTAGCCAAAAACAGTCAGTACTTC.

This clonotype was observed a handful of times. The chain links TRBV12-3 or TRBV12-4 to TRBJ1-4, with D tentatively TRBD1 (6 bases). Trimming removed 3 bases at V and 4 bases at J, with 9 bases between. The CDR3 has 14 residues. The CDR3 is CASSFDRFNEKLFF. CDR3 sequence (DNA): TGTGCCAGCAGTTTCGACAGGTTTAATGAAAAACTGTTTTTT.

As concerns this clonotype: This sequence may be a read error, since a much larger clone differs from it by one base. V and J are TRBV24-1 and TRBJ2-7; D uncertain. Germline CDR1 reads KGHDR; CDR2 reads SFDVKD. This CDR3 is built from 15 residues. With 0 bases removed from V and 3 bases from J, the gap between germline ends came to 11 bases. Here the CDR3 DNA reads TGTGCCACCAGTGATTTGCGAGTTCACTACTACGAGCAGTACTTC. Its translation is CATSDLRVHYYEQYF.

The CDR3 DNA follows: TGTGCCAGCAGCCATACGACCAAGGGGCAGTATTTT. Its translation: CASSHTTKGQYF. The chain carries TRBV7-2 and TRBJ2-3; D not certain. Looked up from germline, CDR1 is SGHTA and CDR2 is FQGNSA. CDR3 length: 12 amino acids. V lost 5 bases, J lost 11 bases, and 14 bases lay in between.

The table lists this clonotype with a few counts. The V and J genes are TRBV9 and TRBJ2-6; possible D gene TRBD1, 6 bases. CDR3 length equals 21 residues. V was clipped by 4 bases and J by 1 base, with 27 bases between them. The germline gives CDR1 SGDLS, CDR2 YYNGEE. CDR3: CASSHQLDRSDYRSGANVLTF. CDR3 coding DNA: TGTGCCAGCAGCCACCAACTCGACAGGTCAGATTATAGGTCTGGGGCCAACGTCCTGACTTTC.

Regarding this clonotype: A read error may produce the germline difference seen at one junction end. The DNA for the CDR3 is TGCTCCAGCAGCTTGGTTTCAGGGCGGTTGATTGGAAACACTGAAGCTTTCTTT. Residues: CSSSLVSGRLIGNTEAFF. This chain uses TRBV5-1 with TRBJ1-1; D perhaps matches TRBD1 (5 bases). This CDR3 comprises 18 residues. Germline values: CDR1 SGHRS, CDR2 YFSETQ.

This clonotype occurred once. A much larger clone is a single base away; this may be a read error. This chain links TRBV5-5 with TRBJ2-7; TRBD2 aligns across 10 bases. Germline V lookup: CDR1 SGHKS, CDR2 YYEKEE (reference sequence). This CDR3 is 13 amino acids long. The CDR3 sequence is CASSWTSGYERYF. The CDR3 DNA reads TGTGCCAGCAGCTGGACTAGCGGCTACGAGCGGTACTTC.

This clonotype was seen repeatedly, ten times or more. The chain joins TRBV5-1 to TRBJ2-1, with no clear D. The CDR3 sequence is 16 residues long. V lost 0 bases and J 6 bases, leaving 16 bases between the germline ends. The germline V gene has CDR1 SGHRS and CDR2 YFSETQ. The CDR3 sequence is CASSLAIMGSLNEQFF. The CDR3 region has the DNA TGCGCCAGCAGCTTGGCGATTATGGGGTCCCTCAATGAGCAGTTCTTC.